A selection of T cell receptor beta chains follows, all from one sample in a study of T cells after yellow fever vaccination. MiXCR, applied by TCRdb to the 5' RACE reads, yields one record per CDR3 protein. This table has approximately 610,000 distinct CDR3 sequences, about a sixth appearing once. Sequencing was performed on PBMCs, taken roughly 5 days after the first yellow fever vaccination. The source of these receptors is a young man who received the YFV17D yellow fever vaccine. Each CDR3 is given with its conserved first and last residue. A D gene is named only where the DNA matches it firmly. Clone size is given for some rows only: seen once, a few or many times, or a class if the clone is expanded.

V gene	clone size	J gene	D gene	CDR3 protein	CDR3 DNA
TRBV5-6	-	TRBJ2-2	-	CASSLDRARVLIGTGELFF	TGTGCCAGCAGCTTGGACAGGGCCAGGGTGTTAATCGGCACCGGGGAGCTGTTTTTT
TRBV5-1	few	TRBJ1-1	-	CASSFFRPLNTEAFF	TGCGCCAGCAGCTTCTTTCGCCCTTTGAACACTGAAGCTTTCTTT
TRBV12-3/TRBV12-4	many	TRBJ2-3	-	CASSDQGWTQYF	TGTGCCAGCAGTGACCAGGGGTGGACGCAGTATTTT
TRBV5-1	few	TRBJ2-1	TRBD1	CASSLPGGHEQFF	TGCGCCAGCAGCTTGCCAGGGGGCCATGAGCAGTTCTTC
TRBV20-1	few	TRBJ1-2	TRBD1	CSARDPRGLVGYTF	TGCAGTGCTAGAGATCCCAGGGGGCTAGTTGGCTACACCTTC
TRBV4-2	-	TRBJ2-6	-	CASSDGWDPANVLTF	TGTGCCAGCAGCGACGGTTGGGACCCGGCCAACGTCCTGACTTTC
TRBV18	-	TRBJ2-7	-	CASSPTPAPTEQYF	TGTGCCAGCTCACCAACACCAGCTCCTACGGAGCAGTACTTC
TRBV5-1	many	TRBJ2-1	-	CASSLVPRGGNEQFF	TGCGCCAGCAGCTTGGTCCCGCGGGGAGGTAATGAGCAGTTCTTC
TRBV7-2	-	TRBJ1-5	-	CASSWGGGQPQHF	TGTGCCAGCAGCTGGGGTGGCGGTCAGCCCCAGCATTTT
TRBV20-1	few	TRBJ2-3	TRBD2	CSAREPVTSGIWNTQYF	TGCAGTGCTAGAGAACCCGTGACTAGCGGGATATGGAATACGCAGTATTTT
TRBV7-2	many	TRBJ2-1	-	CASSIVPLVDEQFF	TGTGCCAGCAGCATTGTACCGTTGGTCGATGAGCAGTTCTTC
TRBV5-1	few	TRBJ1-1	TRBD1	CASSWRPATGDLNTEAFF	TGCGCCAGCAGCTGGCGACCGGCTACAGGGGACTTGAACACTGAAGCTTTCTTT
TRBV18	-	TRBJ2-1	TRBD2	CASSPLTSPNNEQFF	TGTGCCAGCTCACCACTGACTAGCCCCAACAATGAGCAGTTCTTC
TRBV7-9	few	TRBJ2-2	-	CASSHRTANTGELFF	TGTGCCAGCAGCCATCGGACAGCGAACACCGGGGAGCTGTTTTTT
TRBV5-1	few	TRBJ1-4	-	CASSRGAATNEKLFF	TGCGCCAGCAGCCGGGGGGCCGCAACTAATGAAAAACTGTTTTTT
TRBV20-1	few	TRBJ2-6	-	CSAFAASSGANVLTF	TGCAGTGCCTTCGCGGCCAGCTCTGGGGCCAACGTCCTGACTTTC
TRBV12-3/TRBV12-4	-	TRBJ2-1	TRBD1	CASSSNRGYEQFF	TGTGCCAGCAGTTCTAACAGGGGCTATGAGCAGTTCTTC